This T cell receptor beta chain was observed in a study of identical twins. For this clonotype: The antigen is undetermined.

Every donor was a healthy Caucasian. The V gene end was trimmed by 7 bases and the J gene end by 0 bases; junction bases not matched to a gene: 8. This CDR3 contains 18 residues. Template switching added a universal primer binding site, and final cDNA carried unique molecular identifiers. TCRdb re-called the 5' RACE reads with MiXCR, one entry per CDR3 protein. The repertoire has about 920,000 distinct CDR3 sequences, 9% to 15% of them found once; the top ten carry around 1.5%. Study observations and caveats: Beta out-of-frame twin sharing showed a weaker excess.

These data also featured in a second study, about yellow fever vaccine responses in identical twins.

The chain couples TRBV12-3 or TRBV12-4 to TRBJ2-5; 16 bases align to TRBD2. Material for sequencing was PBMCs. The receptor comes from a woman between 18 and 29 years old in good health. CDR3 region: CASKGTSGRARYQETQYF. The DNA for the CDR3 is TGTGCCAGCAAAGGGACTAGCGGGAGGGCCCGGTACCAAGAGACCCAGTACTTC.